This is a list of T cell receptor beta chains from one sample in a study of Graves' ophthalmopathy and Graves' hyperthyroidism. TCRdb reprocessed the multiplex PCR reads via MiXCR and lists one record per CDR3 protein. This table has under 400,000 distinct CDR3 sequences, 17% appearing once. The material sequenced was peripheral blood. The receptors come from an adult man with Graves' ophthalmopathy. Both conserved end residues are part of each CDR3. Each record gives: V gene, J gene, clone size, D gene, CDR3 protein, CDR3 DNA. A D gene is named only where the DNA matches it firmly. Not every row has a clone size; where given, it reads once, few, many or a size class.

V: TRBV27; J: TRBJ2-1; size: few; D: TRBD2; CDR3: CASTRIGTTYEQFF; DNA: TGTGCCAGCACTAGGATAGGGACTACCTACGAGCAGTTCTTC
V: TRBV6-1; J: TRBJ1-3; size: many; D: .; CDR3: CASSGSGTLFSGNTIYF; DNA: TGTGCCAGCAGTGGATCCGGGACACTATTCTCTGGAAACACCATATATTTT
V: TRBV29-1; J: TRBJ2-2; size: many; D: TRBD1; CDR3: CSVASGGEGTGELFF; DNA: TGCAGCGTTGCATCAGGGGGCGAGGGCACCGGGGAGCTGTTTTTT
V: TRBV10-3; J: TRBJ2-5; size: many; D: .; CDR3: CAISESRVGETQYF; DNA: TGTGCCATCAGTGAGTCGAGGGTTGGGGAGACCCAGTACTTC
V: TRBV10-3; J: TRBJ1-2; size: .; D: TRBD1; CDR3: CAIREEGTGDYGYTF; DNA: TGTGCCATCAGAGAGGAGGGGACAGGTGACTATGGCTACACCTTC
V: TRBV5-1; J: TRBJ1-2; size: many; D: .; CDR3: CASSFSVNYGYTF; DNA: TGCGCCAGCAGCTTTAGCGTTAACTATGGCTACACCTTC
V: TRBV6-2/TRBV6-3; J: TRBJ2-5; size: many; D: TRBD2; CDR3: CASSYASGRPGETQYF; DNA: TGTGCCAGCAGTTACGCTAGCGGGAGGCCGGGTGAGACCCAGTACTTC
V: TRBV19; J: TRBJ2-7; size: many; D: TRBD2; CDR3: CASSMVSGGAIAYEQYF; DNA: TGTGCCAGTAGTATGGTCAGCGGGGGGGCAATTGCCTACGAGCAGTACTTC
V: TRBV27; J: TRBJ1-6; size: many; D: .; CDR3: CARDWRDSYNSPLHF; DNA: TGTGCCAGGGATTGGCGGGACTCCTATAATTCACCCCTCCACTTT
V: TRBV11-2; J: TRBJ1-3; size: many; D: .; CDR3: CASSLDKDKSGTTIYF; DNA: TGTGCCAGCAGCTTAGATAAGGACAAGTCTGGAACCACCATATATTTT
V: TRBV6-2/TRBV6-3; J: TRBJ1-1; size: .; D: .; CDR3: CASSYWSNTEAFF; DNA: TGTGCCAGCAGTTACTGGAGCAACACTGAAGCTTTCTTT
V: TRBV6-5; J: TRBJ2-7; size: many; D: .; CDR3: CASSYSGRIYEQYF; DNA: TGTGCCAGCAGTTACTCGGGCAGGATTTACGAGCAGTACTTC
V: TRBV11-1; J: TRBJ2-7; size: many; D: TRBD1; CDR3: CASSPPGQGPHEQYF; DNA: TGTGCCAGCAGCCCACCTGGACAGGGCCCCCACGAGCAGTACTTC
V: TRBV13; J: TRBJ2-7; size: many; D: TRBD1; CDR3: CTSSYFRGRRGYEQYF; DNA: TGTACCAGCAGCTACTTCAGGGGGCGTAGGGGCTACGAGCAGTACTTC
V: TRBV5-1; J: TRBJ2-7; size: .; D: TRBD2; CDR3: CASSSLAGSGYEQYF; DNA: TGCGCCAGCAGCTCATTAGCGGGATCCGGCTACGAGCAGTACTTC
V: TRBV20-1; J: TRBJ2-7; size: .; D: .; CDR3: CSAQGVAGSYEQYF; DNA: TGCAGTGCTCAAGGGGTCGCGGGATCCTACGAGCAGTACTTC
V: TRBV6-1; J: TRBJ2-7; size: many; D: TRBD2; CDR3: CASSRTSGPYEQYF; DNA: TGTGCCAGCAGCAGGACTAGCGGACCCTACGAGCAGTACTTC
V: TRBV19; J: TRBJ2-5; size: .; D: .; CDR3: CASSIAVQETQYF; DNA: TGTGCCAGTAGTATAGCGGTCCAAGAGACCCAGTACTTC
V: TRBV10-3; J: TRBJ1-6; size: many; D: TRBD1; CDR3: CAISEPGTADSPLHF; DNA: TGTGCCATCAGTGAACCCGGGACAGCTGATTCACCCCTCCACTTT
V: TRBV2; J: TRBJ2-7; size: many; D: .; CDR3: CASSEDALSYEQYF; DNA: TGTGCCAGCAGTGAAGACGCCCTATCCTACGAGCAGTACTTC
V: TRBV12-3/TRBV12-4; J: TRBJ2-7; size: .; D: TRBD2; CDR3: CASSNLAGEDEQYF; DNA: TGTGCCAGCAGCAATTTAGCGGGAGAGGACGAGCAGTACTTC
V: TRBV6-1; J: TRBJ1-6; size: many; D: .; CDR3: CASSPVAGADSPLHF; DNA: TGTGCCAGCTCCCCTGTTGCGGGGGCGGATTCACCCCTCCACTTT
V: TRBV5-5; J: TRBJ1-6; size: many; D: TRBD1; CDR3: CASSLNPTGQGSPLHF; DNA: TGTGCCAGCAGCTTGAATCCGACAGGGCAGGGTTCACCCCTCCACTTT
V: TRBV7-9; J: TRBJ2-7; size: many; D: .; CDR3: CASSTGASYEQYF; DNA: TGTGCCAGCAGCACAGGAGCATCCTACGAGCAGTACTTC
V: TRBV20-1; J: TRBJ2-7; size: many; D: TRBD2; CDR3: CSARGSSGGQYEQYF; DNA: TGCAGTGCTAGAGGTTCTAGCGGGGGGCAGTACGAGCAGTACTTC
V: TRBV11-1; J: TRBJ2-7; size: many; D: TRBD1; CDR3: CASSSGQDSYEQYF; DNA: TGTGCCAGCAGCTCGGGACAGGACTCCTACGAGCAGTACTTC
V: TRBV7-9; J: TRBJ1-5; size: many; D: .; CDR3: CASSPNGNGAQHF; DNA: TGTGCCAGCAGTCCAAACGGGAACGGGGCCCAGCATTTT
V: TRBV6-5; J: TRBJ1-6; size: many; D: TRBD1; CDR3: CASSYSGPGGLLRPLHF; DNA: TGTGCCAGCAGTTACTCGGGGCCAGGGGGCCTCCTTCGACCCCTCCACTTT
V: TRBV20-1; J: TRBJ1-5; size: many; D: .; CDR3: CSARDSLTSNQPQHF; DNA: TGCAGTGCTAGAGATTCCCTTACGAGCAATCAGCCCCAGCATTTT
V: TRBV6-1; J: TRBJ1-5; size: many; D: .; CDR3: CASSEANEGGQPQHF; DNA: TGTGCCAGCAGTGAAGCGAACGAGGGTGGTCAGCCCCAGCATTTT
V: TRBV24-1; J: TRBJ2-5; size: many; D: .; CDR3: CATSDSGELETQYF; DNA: TGTGCCACCAGTGATTCCGGGGAGTTGGAGACCCAGTACTTC
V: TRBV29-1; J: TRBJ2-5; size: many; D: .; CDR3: CTLITLVRSQYF; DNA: TGCACCCTAATTACCCTCGTACGGTCCCAGTACTTC
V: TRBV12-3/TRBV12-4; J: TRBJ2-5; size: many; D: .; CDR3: CASSIPRPGETQYF; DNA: TGTGCCAGCAGCATCCCCCGCCCAGGAGAGACCCAGTACTTC
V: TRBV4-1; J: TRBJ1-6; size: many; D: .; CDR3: CASSQDNGSGSPLHF; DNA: TGCGCCAGCAGCCAAGATAATGGCAGCGGGTCACCCCTCCACTTT
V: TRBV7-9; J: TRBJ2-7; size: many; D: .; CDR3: CASSPEGRSYEQYF; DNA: TGTGCCAGCAGCCCCGAGGGCCGATCCTACGAGCAGTACTTC
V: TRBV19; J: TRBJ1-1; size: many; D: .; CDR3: CASSSWGGNTEAFF; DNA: TGTGCCAGTAGTAGTTGGGGGGGGAACACTGAAGCTTTCTTT
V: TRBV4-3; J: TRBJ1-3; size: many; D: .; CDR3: CASGQQGHGNTIYF; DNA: TGCGCCAGCGGACAACAGGGACATGGAAACACCATATATTTT
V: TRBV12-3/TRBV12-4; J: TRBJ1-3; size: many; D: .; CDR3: CASSLGFSSGNTIYF; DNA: TGTGCCAGCAGTTTAGGCTTCAGCTCTGGAAACACCATATATTTT
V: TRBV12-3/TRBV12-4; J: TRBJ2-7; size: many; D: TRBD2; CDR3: CASSLAGLAGYF; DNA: TGTGCCAGCAGTCTAGCCGGGTTAGCGGGGTACTTC
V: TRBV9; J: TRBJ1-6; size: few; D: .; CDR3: CASSVEIKSSYNSPLHF; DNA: TGTGCCAGCAGCGTAGAGATCAAGAGCTCCTATAATTCACCCCTCCACTTT
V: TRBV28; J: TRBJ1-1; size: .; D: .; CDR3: CASSLSVHLNTEAFF; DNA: TGTGCCAGCAGTTTATCCGTACATTTGAACACTGAAGCTTTCTTT
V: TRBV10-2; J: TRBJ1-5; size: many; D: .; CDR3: CASSQSNSNQPQHF; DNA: TGCGCCAGCAGCCAGAGTAATAGCAATCAGCCCCAGCATTTT
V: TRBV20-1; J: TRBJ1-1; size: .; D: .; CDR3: CSASVPVNTEAFF; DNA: TGCAGTGCTAGTGTTCCAGTGAACACTGAAGCTTTCTTT
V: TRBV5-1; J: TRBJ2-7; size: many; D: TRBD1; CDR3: CASSKLRDRGGEQYF; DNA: TGCGCCAGCAGCAAGCTCCGGGACAGGGGGGGCGAGCAGTACTTC
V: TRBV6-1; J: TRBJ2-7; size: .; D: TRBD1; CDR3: CASTGTGYYEQYF; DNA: TGTGCCAGCACCGGGACAGGGTACTACGAGCAGTACTTC
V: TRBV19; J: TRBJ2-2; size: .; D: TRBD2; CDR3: CASRPGLAGANTGELFF; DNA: TGTGCCAGTAGACCGGGACTAGCGGGAGCGAACACCGGGGAGCTGTTTTTT
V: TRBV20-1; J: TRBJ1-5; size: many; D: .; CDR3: CSARVAGRFAQPQHF; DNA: TGCAGTGCTAGAGTTGCGGGTCGGTTCGCTCAGCCCCAGCATTTT